Following are 31 T cell receptor beta chains from one sample sequenced in a study of T cell repertoires in cytomegalovirus infection (dated by TCRdb to about 2019). Sequencer: Illumina HiSeq 1500. Starting from the raw public reads, TCRdb applied fastp trimming at Q25, assembled clones with MiXCR and retained in-frame beta chains. Here each entry gathers all rows of one CDR3 protein and keeps the most common genes and DNA. The table for this sample lists roughly 700,000 distinct CDR3 sequences; 33% of them were counted only once. The ten largest clones represent about 20% of the sample. Their target antigens are unknown. Read against the paper, the sample's treatment or condition label means: in vitro stimulation with specific CMV peptide epitopes to enrich CMV-specific T cells. The source material was cultured PBMCs, sampled from culture after CMV antigen stimulation. The source of these receptors is a human donor in good health (CMV status not recorded). Some clones in this sample may be carry-over from other donors' samples.

This clonotype occurred a few times. CDR3 bases: TGTGCCAGTAAGGAGTCTAGCGCATACAATGAGCAGTTCTTC. It encodes CASKESSAYNEQFF. V gene TRBV19 combines with J gene TRBJ2-1, with D tentatively TRBD2 (6 bases). The CDR3 sequence is 14 residues long. The germline V and J ends were trimmed by 7 bases and 4 bases, with 14 bases remaining between them. The germline V gene has CDR1 LNHDA and CDR2 SQIVND (reference sequence).

V usage is TRBV10-3 and J usage is TRBJ1-1; D remains unclear. Germline V gives CDR1 ENHRY, CDR2 SYGVKD. There are 13 residues in the CDR3. V was pared by 3 bases and J by 4 bases, with 9 bases between. The CDR3 DNA sequence: TGTGCCATCAGTGACGGACCGTTCACTGAAGCTTTCTTT. It encodes CAISDGPFTEAFF.

This chain links TRBV19 with TRBJ1-5; perhaps TRBD1 as D (6 bases). There are 16 residues in the CDR3. V dropped 7 bases and J dropped 4 bases, with 20 bases sitting between them. Germline V gene sequence: CDR1 LNHDA, CDR2 SQIVND (reference sequence). The CDR3 loop is CASNPNRGAGNQPQHF. The CDR3 DNA reads as TGTGCCAGTAACCCAAACCGGGGGGCAGGTAATCAGCCCCAGCATTTT.

The chain links TRBV7-9 to TRBJ1-6, with 8 bases that match TRBD1. The CDR3 runs to 15 residues. The germline V gene encodes CDR1 SEHNR and CDR2 FQNEAQ (reference sequence). Trimming took 5 bases from V and 9 from J; bases not matched to a gene: 9. As DNA, the CDR3 is TGTGCCAGCAGCCCAGGGGGCCAGGGTGGTTCACCCCTCCACTTT. Amino acids: CASSPGGQGGSPLHF.

This clonotype has a single count. This chain connects TRBV6-5 to TRBJ2-3; 7 nucleotides line up with TRBD2. V trimming: 2 bases; J trimming: 2 bases; junction bases outside the gene matches: 1. Germline CDR1 reads MNHEY; CDR2 reads SVGAGI. The CDR3 covers 14 residues. The CDR3: CASSYGTTTDTQYF. DNA of the CDR3: TGTGCCAGCAGTTACGGGACTACCACAGATACGCAGTATTTT.

The V and J genes are TRBV7-9 and TRBJ2-2, with D uncertain. This CDR3 region has 13 residues. Per the germline V gene, CDR1 is SEHNR and CDR2 is FQNEAQ (reference sequence). Trimming took 5 bases from V and 7 from J, leaving 11 bases between them. The CDR3 region is CASSPGVFGELFF. CDR3 nucleotide sequence: TGTGCCAGCAGCCCTGGGGTATTCGGGGAGCTGTTTTTT.

V gene TRBV4-1 combines with J gene TRBJ1-6, with 7 bases matching TRBD1. This CDR3 region has 16 residues. V shed 4 bases and J 4 bases; nucleotides not matched to a gene: 7. Germline V gene data show CDR1 as MGHRA and CDR2 as YSYEKL. The CDR3: CASSLVRDRYNSPLHF. Written as DNA, the CDR3 is TGCGCCAGCAGCCTTGTCCGGGACAGATATAATTCACCCCTCCACTTT.

The CDR3 DNA follows: TGTGCCAGCAGGTACAGGGGTGAAGAGACCCAGTACTTC. Its translation: CASRYRGEETQYF. The chain joins TRBV6-6 to TRBJ2-5; 7 nucleotides line up with TRBD1. Trimming took 6 bases from V and 3 from J; bases not matched to a gene: 4. Germline loops: CDR1 MNHNY, CDR2 SVGAGI (reference sequence). The CDR3 is made up of 13 amino acids.

This clonotype was detected many times. The chain has TRBV7-2 and TRBJ2-3; D perhaps matches TRBD1 (6 bases). V was trimmed by 6 bases and J by 2 bases, leaving 9 bases between them. Germline CDR1 SGHTA, CDR2 FQGNSA. This CDR3 region has 13 residues. Here the CDR3 DNA reads TGTGCCAGCAGAGTGGGGGCCACAGATACGCAGTATTTT. Encoded protein: CASRVGATDTQYF.

V and J are TRBV3-1 and TRBJ1-1; tentatively, D is TRBD1 (6 bases). V lost 3 bases to trimming and J lost 10 bases, with 12 bases between them. The CDR3 is 12 residues long. Germline loops: CDR1 LGHDT, CDR2 YNNKEL (reference sequence). CDR3 in amino acids: CASSQGGGPAFF. The CDR3 DNA sequence: TGTGCCAGCAGCCAGGGGGGCGGGCCAGCTTTCTTT. Using reference TRBV3-1 and TRBJ1-1 for the parts outside the CDR3, the full variable domain is DTAVSQTPKYLVTQMGNDKSIKCEQNLGHDTMYWYKQDSKKFLKIMFSYNNKELIINETVPNRFSPKSPDKAHLNLHINSLELGDSAVYFCASSQGGGPAFFGQGTRLTVV.

The chain couples TRBV9 to TRBJ2-2; TRBD2 aligns across 8 bases. The CDR3 consists of 17 residues. V shed 0 bases and J 2 bases; nucleotides not matched to a gene: 6. In germline, CDR1 is SGDLS, CDR2 YYNGEE. The CDR3 protein is CASSVATGGPNTGELFF. In DNA, the CDR3 is TGTGCCAGCAGCGTAGCAACGGGAGGGCCAAACACCGGGGAGCTGTTTTTT.

V usage is TRBV30 and J usage is TRBJ1-6; 9 bases line up with TRBD1. The germline V gene has CDR1 GTSNPN and CDR2 SVGIG (reference sequence). With V trimmed by 2 bases and J by 9 bases, 5 bases remained unmatched. The CDR3 is 14 amino acids. CDR3 DNA: TGTGCCTGGAGTACCGGGACAGGGAGTTCACCCCTCCACTTT. It translates to CAWSTGTGSSPLHF.

Remarks on this clonotype: The junction departs from the called germline gene at one end, perhaps through a read error. The chain employs TRBV6-5 and TRBJ2-6; D is uncertain. There are 18 residues in the CDR3. Germline V gene sequence: CDR1 MNHEY, CDR2 SVGAGI. The CDR3 bases are TGTGCCAGCCGTTATGGTGGGGTATCGAACTCTGGGGCCAACGTCCTGACTTTC. Residues: CASRYGGVSNSGANVLTF.

The gene calls are TRBV19 and TRBJ2-1; TRBD1 aligns across 7 bases. The CDR3 contains 15 residues. The germline CDR1 and CDR2 sequences are LNHDA and SQIVND (reference sequence). After removal of 6 bases from V and 2 bases from J, the junction contained 7 bases not matched to a gene. The DNA of the CDR3 is TGTGCCAGTAGCTCAGGGGGAAAAGCCTACAATGAGCAGTTCTTC. Translated, it gives CASSSGGKAYNEQFF.

The rearrangement links TRBV7-2 to TRBJ1-5; 8 bases are shared with TRBD1. This CDR3 spans 15 amino acids. Trimming took 1 base from V and 7 from J; bases not matched to a gene: 6. Germline assignment: CDR1 SGHTA and CDR2 FQGNSA. The CDR3: CASSLDGQGGQPQHF. The CDR3 nucleotides read TGTGCCAGCAGCTTAGACGGACAGGGAGGCCAGCCCCAGCATTTT.

In its sample, this clonotype was seen many times. The chain employs TRBV12-3 or TRBV12-4 and TRBJ2-7; D may be TRBD1 or TRBD2 (5 bases each). Trimming cost V 5 bases and J 9 bases, with 14 bases left between them. CDR3 size: 12 residues. The CDR3 here is CASSPSSGRQYF. CDR3 DNA sequence: TGTGCCAGCAGTCCAAGTTCGGGACGGCAGTACTTC.

The chain recombines TRBV6-1 with TRBJ1-2, with 8 bases matching TRBD1. The J segment lost 4 bases and the V segment lost 5 bases, leaving 9 bases of the junction unmatched. The length of the CDR3 is 15 residues. Germline CDR1 MNHNS, CDR2 SASEGT. This CDR3 is CASSRQRTGIYGYTF. The CDR3 nucleotides are TGTGCCAGCAGTCGGCAGCGGACAGGGATCTATGGCTACACCTTC.

This clonotype has just a few counts. V is TRBV7-2 and J is TRBJ2-3; no definite D call. Germline CDR1 SGHTA, CDR2 FQGNSA. The CDR3 is made up of 15 amino acids. V was trimmed by 2 bases and J by 4 bases, leaving 13 bases between them. CDR3 nucleotide sequence: TGTGCCAGCAGCTTAATTTCGGGTTACTCAGATACGCAGTATTTT. Its translation is CASSLISGYSDTQYF.

The rearrangement uses TRBV3-1 and TRBJ2-3; D call uncertain. The CDR3 totals 13 residues. Germline lookup yields CDR1 LGHDT and CDR2 YNNKEL (reference sequence). V lost 3 bases and J 4 bases, leaving 8 bases between the germline ends. CDR3 region: CASSQLNADTQYF. The CDR3 region has the DNA TGTGCCAGCAGCCAGCTCAACGCAGATACGCAGTATTTT.

The chain combines TRBV12-5 with TRBJ2-1; 8 bases are shared with TRBD2. Germline V gene data show CDR1 as LGHNT and CDR2 as FRNRAP. The CDR3 loop spans 15 amino acids. Losses at the gene ends were 3 bases for V and 8 bases for J; bases not matched to a gene: 9. The CDR3 here is CASGFSGRGYDEQFF. CDR3 nucleotide sequence: TGTGCTAGTGGTTTTTCCGGGAGGGGGTATGATGAGCAGTTCTTC. The full variable domain, its missing parts supplied by reference TRBV12-5 and TRBJ2-1, is DARVTQTPRHKVTEMGQEVTMRCQPILGHNTVFWYRQTMMQGLELLAYFRNRAPLDDSGMPKDRFSAEMPDATLATLKIQPSEPRDSAVYFCASGFSGRGYDEQFFGPGTRLTVL.

The chain recombines TRBV20-1 with TRBJ2-5; 9 bases agree with TRBD2. Germline loops: CDR1 DFQATT, CDR2 SNEGSKA (reference sequence). The CDR3 extends over 14 amino acids. With 3 bases clipped from V and 4 bases from J, the junction kept 6 bases outside the gene matches. The CDR3: CSASPAGGPETQYF. In DNA, the CDR3 is TGCAGTGCTAGCCCCGCGGGGGGGCCAGAGACCCAGTACTTC.

This clonotype has only a few counts. The genes are TRBV7-2 and TRBJ1-2, with 7 bases aligning to TRBD1. Germline CDR1 reads SGHTA; CDR2 reads FQGNSA. The CDR3 is 14 residues long. J was trimmed by 8 bases and V by 8 bases; bases with no gene match: 14. CDR3 sequence: CASGFQGGARGYTF. The CDR3 DNA sequence: TGTGCCAGCGGATTCCAGGGGGGGGCGCGGGGCTACACCTTC.

The table lists this clonotype with a few counts. The J gene is TRBJ1-1, the V gene TRBV6-5; unclear D gene. CDR3 length equals 15 residues. Trimming stripped 0 bases from V and 4 bases from J, with 12 bases between. Germline V gene sequence: CDR1 MNHEY, CDR2 SVGAGI. The CDR3 reads CASSYSGIWSTEAFF. The CDR3 coding sequence is TGTGCCAGCAGTTACTCGGGGATCTGGAGCACTGAAGCTTTCTTT.

Points on this clonotype: The CDR3 ends on some other residue instead of the conserved phenylalanine or tryptophan, so this is likely a read error. The CDR3 DNA follows: TGTGCCAGCAGCCCTCGCGGCGTGACCGACATCTACAATGAGCAGTTCCTC. It is translated as CASSPRGVTDIYNEQFL. The chain employs TRBV7-6 and TRBJ2-1; D not resolved. This CDR3 contains 17 residues. V lost 5 bases to trimming and J lost 3 bases, with 20 bases between them. Germline lookup yields CDR1 SGHVS and CDR2 FNYEAQ.

With regard to this clonotype: One base away lies a much larger clone, so this may be a sequencing read error. This chain joins TRBV11-2 and TRBJ1-5; D might be TRBD1 (5 bases). The V and J ends lost 4 bases and 3 bases respectively, with 7 bases between them. Germline assignment: CDR1 SGHAT and CDR2 FQNNGV. The CDR3 is made up of 13 amino acids. The CDR3 DNA is TGTGCCAGCAGCTGGGACGTCAATCAGCCCCAGCATTTT. This encodes CASSWDVNQPQHF. Looking up the rest from reference TRBV11-2 and TRBJ1-5 gives the full variable domain: EAGVAQSPRYKIIEKRQSVAFWCNPISGHATLYWYQQILGQGPKLLIQFQNNGVVDDSQLPKDRFSAERLKGVDSTLKIQPAKLEDSAVYLCASSWDVNQPQHFGDGTRLSIL.

This clonotype was observed a handful of times. This chain connects TRBV27 to TRBJ2-2, with 9 bases fitting TRBD1. This CDR3 is built from 16 residues. CDR1 and CDR2 from the germline V gene are MNHEY and SMNVEV (reference sequence). The trim removed 5 bases at V and 3 bases at J, leaving 7 bases unmatched. The CDR3 DNA reads TGTGCCAGCAGTCCCACAGGGGGCGCGGACACCGGGGAGCTGTTTTTT. It codes for CASSPTGGADTGELFF.

This chain links TRBV7-9 with TRBJ2-7, with D possibly matching TRBD2 (5 bases). Trimming left V 2 bases short and J 5 bases short, with 7 bases between. CDR3 length equals 12 residues. Germline assignment: CDR1 SEHNR and CDR2 FQNEAQ (reference sequence). The CDR3 region is CASSLIGNEQYF. Written as DNA, the CDR3 is TGTGCCAGCAGCTTAATCGGGAACGAGCAGTACTTC.

A few counts support this clonotype. J is TRBJ2-6 and V is TRBV5-4, with D possibly matching TRBD1 (6 bases). The CDR3 runs to 18 residues. Per germline, CDR1 SGHNT and CDR2 YYREEE (reference sequence). V lost 0 bases and J 0 bases, leaving 13 bases between the germline ends. CDR3: CASSLDQGRNSGANVLTF. In nucleotides, the CDR3 is TGTGCCAGCAGCTTGGATCAGGGGAGAAACTCTGGGGCCAACGTCCTGACTTTC.

This clonotype appeared many times. The V call is TRBV7-8, the J call TRBJ2-1, with 9 bases identical to TRBD2. The trim removed 2 bases at V and 5 bases at J, leaving 7 bases unmatched. The CDR3 extends over 16 amino acids. Germline CDR1 SGHVS, CDR2 FQNEAQ. In DNA form, the CDR3 reads TGTGCCAGCAGCTTACTCGCGGGGGGGCACAACAATGAGCAGTTCTTC. Protein product: CASSLLAGGHNNEQFF.

The chain carries TRBV29-1 and TRBJ2-1, with TRBD1 matching over 7 bases. The length of the CDR3 is 14 residues. Trimming cost V 7 bases and J 1 base; bases outside gene matches: 7. The germline gives CDR1 SQVTM, CDR2 ANQGSEA. The CDR3 reads CSAYRGNSYNEQFF. CDR3 coding DNA: TGCAGCGCTTACAGGGGAAATTCCTACAATGAGCAGTTCTTC.

The table lists this clonotype with a count of one. The chain joins TRBV20-1 to TRBJ2-7; TRBD1 aligns across 9 bases. The CDR3 runs to 13 residues. Germline CDR1 DFQATT, CDR2 SNEGSKA (reference sequence). After removal of 1 base from V and 5 bases from J, the junction contained 3 bases not matched to a gene. The CDR3 DNA follows: TGCAGTGCTAGAGTGTACAGGGGGCACGAGCAGTACTTC. This gives the protein CSARVYRGHEQYF.